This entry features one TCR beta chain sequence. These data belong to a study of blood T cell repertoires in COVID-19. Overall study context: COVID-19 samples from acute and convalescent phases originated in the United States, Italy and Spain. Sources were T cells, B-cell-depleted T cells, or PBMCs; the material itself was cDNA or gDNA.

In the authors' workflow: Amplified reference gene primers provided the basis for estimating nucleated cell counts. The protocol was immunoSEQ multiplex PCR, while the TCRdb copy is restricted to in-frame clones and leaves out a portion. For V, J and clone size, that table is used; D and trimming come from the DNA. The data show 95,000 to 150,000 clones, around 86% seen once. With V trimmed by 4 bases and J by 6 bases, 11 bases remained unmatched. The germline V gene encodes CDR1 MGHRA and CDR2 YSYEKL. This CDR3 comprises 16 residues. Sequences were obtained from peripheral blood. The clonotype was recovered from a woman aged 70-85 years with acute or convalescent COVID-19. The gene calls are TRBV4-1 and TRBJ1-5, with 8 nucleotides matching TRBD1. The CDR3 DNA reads TGCGCCAGCAGCCCGGAGTTGCAGGGGGCGGGTCAGCCCCAGCATTTT. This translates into CASSPELQGAGQPQHF.